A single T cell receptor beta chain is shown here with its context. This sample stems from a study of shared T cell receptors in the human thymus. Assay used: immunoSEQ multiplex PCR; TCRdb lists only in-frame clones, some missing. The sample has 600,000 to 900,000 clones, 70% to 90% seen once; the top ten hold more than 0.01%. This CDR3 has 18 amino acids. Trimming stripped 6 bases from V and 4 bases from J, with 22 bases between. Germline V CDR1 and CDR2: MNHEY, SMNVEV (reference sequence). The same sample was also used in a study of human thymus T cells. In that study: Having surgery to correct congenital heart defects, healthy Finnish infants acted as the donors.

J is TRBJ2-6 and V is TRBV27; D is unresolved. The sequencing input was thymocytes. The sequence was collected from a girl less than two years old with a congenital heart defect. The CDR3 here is CASSQAVHRKRGANVLTF. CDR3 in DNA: TGTGCCAGCAGCCAAGCCGTCCACCGGAAGAGGGGGGCCAACGTCCTGACTTTC.